The subject of this entry is one TCR beta chain. The data belong to a study of blood T cell repertoires in COVID-19. Overall study context: In each case, the material was cDNA or gDNA derived from T cells, B-cell-depleted T cells, or PBMCs.

The ends were cut back, 2 bases at V and 0 bases at J, with 6 bases in the middle. CDR3 size: 13 residues. Germline V lookup: CDR1 SGHRS, CDR2 YFSETQ. Using immunoSEQ multiplex PCR, the repertoire was profiled, and TCRdb retains in-frame clones only, with some absent. The table shows some 150,000 clones, with roughly 74% occurring only once. This clonotype was obtained from an elderly woman with acute or convalescent COVID-19. This chain joins TRBV5-1 and TRBJ2-7; no definite D call. Sequencing used peripheral blood. Here the CDR3 reads CASSFGTSYEQYF. The CDR3 coding sequence is TGCGCCAGCAGCTTCGGTACCTCCTACGAGCAGTACTTC. The variable domain in full, with the rest retrieved from reference TRBV5-1 and TRBJ2-7, is KAGVTQTPRYLIKTRGQQVTLSCSPISGHRSVSWYQQTPGQGLQFLFEYFSETQRNKGNFPGRFSGRQFSNSRSEMNVSTLELGDSALYLCASSFGTSYEQYFGPGTRLTVT.